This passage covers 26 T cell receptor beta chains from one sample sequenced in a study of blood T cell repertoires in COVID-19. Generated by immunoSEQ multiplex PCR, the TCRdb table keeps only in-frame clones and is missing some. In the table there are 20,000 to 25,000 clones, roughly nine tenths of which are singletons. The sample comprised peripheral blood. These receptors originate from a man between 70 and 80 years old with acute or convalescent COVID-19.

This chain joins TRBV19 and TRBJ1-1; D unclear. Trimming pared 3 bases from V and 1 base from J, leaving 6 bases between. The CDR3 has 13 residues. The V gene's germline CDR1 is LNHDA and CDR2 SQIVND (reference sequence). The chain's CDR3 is CASSIEGNTEAFF. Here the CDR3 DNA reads TGTGCCAGTAGTATTGAGGGGAACACTGAAGCTTTCTTT.

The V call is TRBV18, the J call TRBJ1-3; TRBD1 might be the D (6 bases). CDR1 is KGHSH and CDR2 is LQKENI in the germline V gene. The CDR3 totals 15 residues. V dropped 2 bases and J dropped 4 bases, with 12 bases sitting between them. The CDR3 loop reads CASSPIGGVGNTIYF. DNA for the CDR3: TGTGCCAGCTCACCAATTGGGGGCGTCGGAAACACCATATATTTT.

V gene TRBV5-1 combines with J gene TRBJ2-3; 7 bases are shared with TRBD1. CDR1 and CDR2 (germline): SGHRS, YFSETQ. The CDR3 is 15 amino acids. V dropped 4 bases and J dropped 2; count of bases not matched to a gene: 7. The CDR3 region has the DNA TGCGCCAGCAGCCATCCGGGACAGTCCACAGATACGCAGTATTTT. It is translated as CASSHPGQSTDTQYF.

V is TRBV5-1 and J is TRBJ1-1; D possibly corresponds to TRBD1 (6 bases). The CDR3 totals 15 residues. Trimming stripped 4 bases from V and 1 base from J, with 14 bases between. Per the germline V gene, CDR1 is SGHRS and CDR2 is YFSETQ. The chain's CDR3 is CASSPQGSANTEAFF. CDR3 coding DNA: TGCGCCAGCAGCCCACAGGGATCCGCGAACACTGAAGCTTTCTTT.

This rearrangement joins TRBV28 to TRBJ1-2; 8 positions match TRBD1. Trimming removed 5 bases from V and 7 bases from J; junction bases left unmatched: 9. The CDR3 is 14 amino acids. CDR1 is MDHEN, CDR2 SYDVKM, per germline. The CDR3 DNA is TGTGCCAGCAGTCTACAGGGGGGGAGTAGTGGCTACACCTTC. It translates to CASSLQGGSSGYTF.

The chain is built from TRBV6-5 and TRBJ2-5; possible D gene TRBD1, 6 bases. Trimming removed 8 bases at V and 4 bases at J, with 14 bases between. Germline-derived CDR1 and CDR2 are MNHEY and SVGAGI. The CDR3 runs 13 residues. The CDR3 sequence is CASQQGLGETQYF. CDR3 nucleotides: TGTGCCAGCCAACAGGGCCTCGGAGAGACCCAGTACTTC.

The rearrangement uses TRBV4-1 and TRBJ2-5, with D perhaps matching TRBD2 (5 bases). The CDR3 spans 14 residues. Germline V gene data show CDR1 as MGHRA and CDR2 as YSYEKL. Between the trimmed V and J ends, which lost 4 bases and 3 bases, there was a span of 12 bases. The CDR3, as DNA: TGCGCCAGCAGCCCGGGCCTAGCCAAAGAGACCCAGTACTTC. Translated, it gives CASSPGLAKETQYF.

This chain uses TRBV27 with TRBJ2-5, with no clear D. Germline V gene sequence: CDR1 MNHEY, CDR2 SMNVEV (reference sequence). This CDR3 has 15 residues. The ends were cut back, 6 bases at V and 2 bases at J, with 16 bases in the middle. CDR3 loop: CASRSPSGRQETQYF. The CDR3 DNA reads TGTGCCAGCAGGTCCCCTTCGGGTCGACAAGAGACCCAGTACTTC.

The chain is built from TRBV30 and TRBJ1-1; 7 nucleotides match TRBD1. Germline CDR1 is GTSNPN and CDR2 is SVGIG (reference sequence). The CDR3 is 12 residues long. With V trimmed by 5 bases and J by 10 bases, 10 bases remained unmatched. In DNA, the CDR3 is TGTGCCTGGCAGGGGGGACAGTCGCGAGCTTTCTTT. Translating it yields CAWQGGQSRAFF. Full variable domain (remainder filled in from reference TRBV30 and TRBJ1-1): SQTIHQWPATLVQPVGSPLSLECTVEGTSNPNLYWYRQAAGRGLQLLFYSVGIGQISSEVPQNLSASRPQDRQFILSSKKLLLSDSGFYLCAWQGGQSRAFFGQGTRLTVV.

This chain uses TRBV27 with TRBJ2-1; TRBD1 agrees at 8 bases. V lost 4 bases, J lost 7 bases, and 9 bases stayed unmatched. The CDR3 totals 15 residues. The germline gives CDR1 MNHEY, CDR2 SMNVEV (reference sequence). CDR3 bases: TGTGCCAGCAGTTCCCGCCGGACAGGGAGGAATGAGCAGTTCTTC. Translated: CASSSRRTGRNEQFF.

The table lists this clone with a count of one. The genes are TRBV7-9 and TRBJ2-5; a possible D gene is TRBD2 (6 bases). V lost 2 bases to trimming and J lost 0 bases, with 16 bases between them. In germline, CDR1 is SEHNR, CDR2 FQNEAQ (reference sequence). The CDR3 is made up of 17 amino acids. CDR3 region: CASSLSLGLMYQETQYF. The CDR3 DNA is TGTGCCAGCAGCTTATCTCTGGGACTCATGTACCAAGAGACCCAGTACTTC.

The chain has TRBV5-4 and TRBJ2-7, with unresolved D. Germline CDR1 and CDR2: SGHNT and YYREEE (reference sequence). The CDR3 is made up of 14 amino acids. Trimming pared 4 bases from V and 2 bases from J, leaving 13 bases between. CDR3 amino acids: CASSPEPDAYEQYF. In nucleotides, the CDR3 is TGTGCCAGCAGCCCTGAGCCTGATGCCTACGAGCAGTACTTC.

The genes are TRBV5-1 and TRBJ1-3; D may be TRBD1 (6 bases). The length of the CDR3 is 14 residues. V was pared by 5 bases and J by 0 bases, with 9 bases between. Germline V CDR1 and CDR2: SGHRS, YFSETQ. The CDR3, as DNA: TGCGCCAGCAGAACAGGGACCTCTGGAAACACCATATATTTT. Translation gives CASRTGTSGNTIYF. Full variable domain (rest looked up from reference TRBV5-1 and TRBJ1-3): KAGVTQTPRYLIKTRGQQVTLSCSPISGHRSVSWYQQTPGQGLQFLFEYFSETQRNKGNFPGRFSGRQFSNSRSEMNVSTLELGDSALYLCASRTGTSGNTIYFGEGSWLTVV.

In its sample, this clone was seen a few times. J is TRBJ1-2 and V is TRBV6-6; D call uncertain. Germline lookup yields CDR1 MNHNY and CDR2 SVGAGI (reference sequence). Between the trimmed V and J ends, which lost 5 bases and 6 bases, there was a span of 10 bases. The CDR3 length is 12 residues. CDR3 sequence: CASSPPGHGYTF. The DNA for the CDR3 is TGTGCCAGCAGTCCACCTGGGCATGGCTACACCTTC.

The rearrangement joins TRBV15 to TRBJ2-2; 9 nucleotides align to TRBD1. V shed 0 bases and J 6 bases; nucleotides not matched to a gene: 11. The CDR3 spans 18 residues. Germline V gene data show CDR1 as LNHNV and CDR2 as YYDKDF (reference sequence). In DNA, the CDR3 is TGTGCCACCAGCAGAGAGGGGGACAGGGCACGGGAGGCCGGGGAGCTGTTTTTT. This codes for CATSREGDRAREAGELFF.

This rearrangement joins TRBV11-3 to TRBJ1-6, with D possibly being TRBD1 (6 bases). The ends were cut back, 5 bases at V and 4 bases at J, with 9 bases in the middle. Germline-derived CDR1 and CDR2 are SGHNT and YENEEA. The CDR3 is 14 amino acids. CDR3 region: CASSEQGYNSPLHF. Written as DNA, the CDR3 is TGTGCCAGCAGCGAACAGGGTTATAATTCACCCCTCCACTTT.

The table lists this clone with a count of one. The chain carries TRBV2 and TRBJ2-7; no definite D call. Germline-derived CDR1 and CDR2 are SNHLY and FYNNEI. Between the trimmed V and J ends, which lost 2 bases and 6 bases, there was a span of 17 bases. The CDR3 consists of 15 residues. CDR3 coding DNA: TGTGCCAGCAGTGAATCTCTTATGGGCATCGGCGAGCAGTACTTC. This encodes CASSESLMGIGEQYF.

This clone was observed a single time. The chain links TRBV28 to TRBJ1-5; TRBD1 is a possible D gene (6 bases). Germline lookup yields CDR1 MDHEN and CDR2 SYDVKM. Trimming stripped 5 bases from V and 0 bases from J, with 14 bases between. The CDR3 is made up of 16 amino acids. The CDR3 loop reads CASSGQGLPSNQPQHF. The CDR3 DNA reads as TGTGCCAGCAGTGGGCAGGGGCTCCCTAGCAATCAGCCCCAGCATTTT.

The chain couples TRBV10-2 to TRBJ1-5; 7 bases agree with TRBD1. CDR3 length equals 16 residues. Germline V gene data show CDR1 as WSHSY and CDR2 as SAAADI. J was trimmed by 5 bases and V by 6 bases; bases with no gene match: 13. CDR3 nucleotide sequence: TGCGCCAGCAGCCTTATCGGGACAGTCCACCATCAGCCCCAGCATTTT. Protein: CASSLIGTVHHQPQHF.

The CDR3 DNA is TGTGCCAGCAGCCACAGGGGGCGAGAGACCCAGTACTTC. Amino acids: CASSHRGRETQYF. The genes are TRBV11-1 and TRBJ2-5; the match to TRBD1 covers 9 bases. This CDR3 comprises 13 residues. J gave up 4 bases and V 5 bases, and 2 bases lay outside the gene matches. Germline loops: CDR1 SGHAT, CDR2 FQDESV (reference sequence).

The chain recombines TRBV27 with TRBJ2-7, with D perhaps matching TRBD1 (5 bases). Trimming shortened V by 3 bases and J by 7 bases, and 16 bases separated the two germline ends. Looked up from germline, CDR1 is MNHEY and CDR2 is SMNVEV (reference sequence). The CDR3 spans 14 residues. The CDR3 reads CASSLLGAELEQYF. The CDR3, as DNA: TGTGCCAGCAGTTTGTTAGGGGCAGAGTTGGAGCAGTACTTC.

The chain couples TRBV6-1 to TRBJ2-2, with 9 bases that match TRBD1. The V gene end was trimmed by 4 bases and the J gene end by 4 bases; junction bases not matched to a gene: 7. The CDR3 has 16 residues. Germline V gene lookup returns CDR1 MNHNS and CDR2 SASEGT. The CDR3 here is CASSGGQGRVTGELFF. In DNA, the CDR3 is TGTGCCAGCAGTGGCGGACAGGGGCGGGTCACCGGGGAGCTGTTTTTT.

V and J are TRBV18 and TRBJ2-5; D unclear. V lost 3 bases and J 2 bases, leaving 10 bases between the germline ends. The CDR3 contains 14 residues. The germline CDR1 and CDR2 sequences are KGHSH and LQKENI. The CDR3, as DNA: TGTGCCAGCTCACCTCAGGCAGCACAAGAGACCCAGTACTTC. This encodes CASSPQAAQETQYF.

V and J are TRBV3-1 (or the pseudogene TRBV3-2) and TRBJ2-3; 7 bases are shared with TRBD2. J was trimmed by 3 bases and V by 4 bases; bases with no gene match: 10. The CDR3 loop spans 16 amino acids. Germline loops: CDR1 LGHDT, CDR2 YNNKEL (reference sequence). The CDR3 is CASSLLGTMLTDTQYF. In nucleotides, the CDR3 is TGTGCCAGCAGCCTCCTCGGGACTATGCTGACAGATACGCAGTATTTT.

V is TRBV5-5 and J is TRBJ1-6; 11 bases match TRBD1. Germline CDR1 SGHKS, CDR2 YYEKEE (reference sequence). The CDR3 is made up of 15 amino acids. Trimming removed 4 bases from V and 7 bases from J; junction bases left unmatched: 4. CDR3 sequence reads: CASSLRDRGNSPLHF. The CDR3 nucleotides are TGTGCCAGCAGCCTCCGGGACAGGGGGAATTCACCCCTCCACTTT.

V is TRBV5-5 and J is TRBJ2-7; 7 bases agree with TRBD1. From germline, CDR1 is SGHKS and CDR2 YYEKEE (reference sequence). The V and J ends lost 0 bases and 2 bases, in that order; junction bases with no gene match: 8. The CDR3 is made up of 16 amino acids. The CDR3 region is CASSLDLAGTAYEQYF. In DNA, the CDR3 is TGTGCCAGCAGCTTGGACTTGGCAGGGACAGCCTACGAGCAGTACTTC.